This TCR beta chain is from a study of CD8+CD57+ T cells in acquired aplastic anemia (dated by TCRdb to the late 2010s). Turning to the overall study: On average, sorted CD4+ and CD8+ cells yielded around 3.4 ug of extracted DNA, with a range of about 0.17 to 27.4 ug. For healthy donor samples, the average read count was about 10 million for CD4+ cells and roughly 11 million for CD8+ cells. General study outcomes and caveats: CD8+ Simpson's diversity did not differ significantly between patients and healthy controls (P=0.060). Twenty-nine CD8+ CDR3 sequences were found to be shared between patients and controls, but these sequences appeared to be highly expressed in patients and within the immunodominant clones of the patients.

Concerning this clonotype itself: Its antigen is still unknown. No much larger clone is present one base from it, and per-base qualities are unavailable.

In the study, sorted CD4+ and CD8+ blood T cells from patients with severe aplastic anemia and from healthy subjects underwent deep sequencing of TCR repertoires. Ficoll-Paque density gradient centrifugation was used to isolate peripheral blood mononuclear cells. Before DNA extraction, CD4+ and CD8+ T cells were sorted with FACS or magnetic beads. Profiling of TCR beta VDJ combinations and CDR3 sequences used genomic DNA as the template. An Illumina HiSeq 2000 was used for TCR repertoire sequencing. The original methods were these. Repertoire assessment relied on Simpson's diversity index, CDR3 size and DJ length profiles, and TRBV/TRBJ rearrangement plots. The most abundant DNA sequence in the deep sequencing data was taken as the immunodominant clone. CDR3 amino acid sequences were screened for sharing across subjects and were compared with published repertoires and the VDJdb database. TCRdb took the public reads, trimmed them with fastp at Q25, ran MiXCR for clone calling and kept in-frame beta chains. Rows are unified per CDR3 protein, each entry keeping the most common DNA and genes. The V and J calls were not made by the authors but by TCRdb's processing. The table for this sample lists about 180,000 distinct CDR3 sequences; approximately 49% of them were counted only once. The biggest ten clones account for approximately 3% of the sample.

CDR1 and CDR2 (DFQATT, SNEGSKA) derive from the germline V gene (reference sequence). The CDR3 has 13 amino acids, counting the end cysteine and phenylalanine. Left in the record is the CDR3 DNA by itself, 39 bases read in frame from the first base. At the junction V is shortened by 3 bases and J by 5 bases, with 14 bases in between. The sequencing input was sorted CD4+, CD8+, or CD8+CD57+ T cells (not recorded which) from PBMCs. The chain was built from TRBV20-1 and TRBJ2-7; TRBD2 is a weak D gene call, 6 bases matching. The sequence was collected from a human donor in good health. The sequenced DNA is TGCAGTGCTAGCGGAGGAGGGAAGAACGAGCAGTACTTC. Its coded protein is CSASGGGKNEQYF.